This T cell receptor (beta chain) is from a study of cytomegalovirus exposure and HLA in healthy donors. The length of the CDR3 is 15 residues. J was trimmed by 2 bases and V by 1 base; bases with no gene match: 4. Germline CDR1 SGHDN, CDR2 FVKESK. This PCR relied on a set of 60 Vbeta primers and 13 Jbeta primers. Original data processing: A follow-up analysis tallied 73 million or so unique TCR beta chains, roughly 11 million shared. Only in-frame clones appear in the TCRdb table, and some are missing; sequencing was by immunoSEQ multiplex PCR. V, J and clone size reflect that table, while D and trimming were determined from the DNA. The sample shows over 100,000 clones, 81% of them seen only once.

The TCR was taken from a woman in her 30s in good health and CMV-seronegative. J is TRBJ2-7 and V is TRBV14; 8 bases map to TRBD1. The sequencing sample was made of PBMCs. Here the CDR3 reads CASSQAPRGPYEQYF. The DNA of the CDR3 is TGTGCCAGCAGCCAAGCACCCAGGGGGCCCTACGAGCAGTACTTC.